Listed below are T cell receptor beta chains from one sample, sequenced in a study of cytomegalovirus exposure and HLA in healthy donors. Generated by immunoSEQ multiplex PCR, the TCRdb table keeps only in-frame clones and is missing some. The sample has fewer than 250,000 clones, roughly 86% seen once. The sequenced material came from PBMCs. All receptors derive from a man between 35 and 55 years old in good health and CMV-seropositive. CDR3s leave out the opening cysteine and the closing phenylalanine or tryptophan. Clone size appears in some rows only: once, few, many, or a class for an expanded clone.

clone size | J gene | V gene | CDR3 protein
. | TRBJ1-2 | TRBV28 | ASIGQGWNGYT
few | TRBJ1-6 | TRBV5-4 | ASSPGTDPPLH
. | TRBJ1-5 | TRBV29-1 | SASGDNQPQH
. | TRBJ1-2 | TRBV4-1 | ASSQDRRLS
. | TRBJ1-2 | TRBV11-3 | ASSQSTGGEVYGYT
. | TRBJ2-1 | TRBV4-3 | ASSQPLAGANYNEQF
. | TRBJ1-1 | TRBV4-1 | ASSPNNPGLAEAF
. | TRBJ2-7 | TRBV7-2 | ASSSQAGSAYEQY
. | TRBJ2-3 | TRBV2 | ASSEGLAGTDTQY
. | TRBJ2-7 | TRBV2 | ASSEEGTSGGH
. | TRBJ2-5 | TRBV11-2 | ASSLGAVETQY
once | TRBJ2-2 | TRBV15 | ATSNRQGTGELF
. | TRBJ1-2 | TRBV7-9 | AITRGGFGYT
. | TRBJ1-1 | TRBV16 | ASSQSGGEAEAF
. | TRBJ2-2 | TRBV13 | ASSQTGTSRLTGELF